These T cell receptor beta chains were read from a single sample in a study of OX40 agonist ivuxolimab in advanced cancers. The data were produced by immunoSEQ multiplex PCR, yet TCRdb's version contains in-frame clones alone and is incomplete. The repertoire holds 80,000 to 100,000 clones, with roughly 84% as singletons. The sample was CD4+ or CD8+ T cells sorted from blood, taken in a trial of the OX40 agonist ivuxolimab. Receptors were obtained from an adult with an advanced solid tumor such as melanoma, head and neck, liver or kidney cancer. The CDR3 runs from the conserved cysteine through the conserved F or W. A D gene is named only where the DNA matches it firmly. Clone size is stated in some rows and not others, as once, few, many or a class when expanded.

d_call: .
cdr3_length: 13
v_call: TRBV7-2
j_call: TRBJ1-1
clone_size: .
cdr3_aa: CASSLQLYTEAFF
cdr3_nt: TGTGCCAGCAGCTTGCAGCTTTACACTGAAGCTTTCTTT

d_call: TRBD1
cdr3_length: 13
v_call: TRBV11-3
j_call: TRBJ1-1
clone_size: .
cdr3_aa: CASSPQGHTEAFF
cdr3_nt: TGTGCCAGCAGCCCACAGGGGCACACTGAAGCTTTCTTT

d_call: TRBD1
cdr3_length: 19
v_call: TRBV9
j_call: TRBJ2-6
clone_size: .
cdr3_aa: CASSVDPGTGGNGANVLTF
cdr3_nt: TGTGCCAGCAGCGTAGACCCCGGGACAGGGGGGAATGGGGCCAACGTCCTGACTTTC

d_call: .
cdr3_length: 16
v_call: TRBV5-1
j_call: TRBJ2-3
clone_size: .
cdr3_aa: CASSLGERGSTDTQYF
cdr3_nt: TGCGCCAGCAGCTTGGGTGAGAGGGGGAGCACAGATACGCAGTATTTT

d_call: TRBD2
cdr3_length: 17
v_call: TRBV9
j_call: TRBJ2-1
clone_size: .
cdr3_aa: CASSVAASGVGLDEQFF
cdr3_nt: TGTGCCAGCAGCGTAGCGGCTAGCGGGGTAGGTTTGGATGAGCAGTTCTTC

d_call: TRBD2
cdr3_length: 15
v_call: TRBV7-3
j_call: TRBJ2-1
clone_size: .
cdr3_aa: CASSTGTSGYNEQFF
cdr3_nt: TGTGCCAGCAGCACCGGGACTAGCGGGTACAATGAGCAGTTCTTC

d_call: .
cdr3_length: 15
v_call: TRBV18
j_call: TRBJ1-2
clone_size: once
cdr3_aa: CASSPEDSSNYGYTF
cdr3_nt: TGTGCCAGCTCACCAGAGGACAGTTCTAACTATGGCTACACCTTC

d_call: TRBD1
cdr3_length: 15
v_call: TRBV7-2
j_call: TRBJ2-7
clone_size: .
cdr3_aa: CASSSPDRDTYEQYF
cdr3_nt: TGTGCCAGCAGCTCACCGGACAGGGACACCTACGAGCAGTACTTC

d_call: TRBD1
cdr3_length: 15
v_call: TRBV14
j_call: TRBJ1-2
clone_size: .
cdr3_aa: CASSQGRQGHYGYTF
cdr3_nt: TGTGCCAGCAGCCAAGGTCGACAGGGGCACTATGGCTACACCTTC

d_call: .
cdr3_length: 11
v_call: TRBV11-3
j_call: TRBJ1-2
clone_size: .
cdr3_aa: CASSLPYGYTF
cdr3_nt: TGTGCCAGCAGCTTACCCTATGGCTACACCTTC

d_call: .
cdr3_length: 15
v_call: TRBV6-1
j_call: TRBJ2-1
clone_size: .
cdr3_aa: CASSVPGLLGPEQFF
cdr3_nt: TGTGCCAGCAGTGTTCCGGGCCTTCTAGGACCGGAGCAGTTCTTC

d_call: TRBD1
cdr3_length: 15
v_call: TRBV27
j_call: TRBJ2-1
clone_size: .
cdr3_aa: CASSFQGAGRNEQFF
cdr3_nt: TGTGCCAGCAGTTTTCAGGGGGCCGGTCGGAATGAGCAGTTCTTC

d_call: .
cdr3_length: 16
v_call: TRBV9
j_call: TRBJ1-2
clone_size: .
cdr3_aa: CASSVRRDGTNYGYTF
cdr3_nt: TGTGCCAGCAGCGTAAGACGGGACGGCACTAACTATGGCTACACCTTC

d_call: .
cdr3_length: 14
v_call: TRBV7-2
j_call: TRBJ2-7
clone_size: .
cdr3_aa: CASSLNLLSYEQYF
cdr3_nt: TGTGCCAGCAGCTTAAACCTACTCTCCTACGAGCAGTACTTC

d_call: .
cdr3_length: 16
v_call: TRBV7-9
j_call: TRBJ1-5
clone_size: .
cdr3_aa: CASSLASGWGNQPQHF
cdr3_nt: TGTGCCAGCAGCTTAGCGTCGGGGTGGGGGAATCAGCCCCAGCATTTT

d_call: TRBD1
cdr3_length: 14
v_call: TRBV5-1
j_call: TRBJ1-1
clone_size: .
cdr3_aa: CAGSGTGTNTEAFF
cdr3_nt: TGCGCCGGCAGCGGGACAGGTACGAACACTGAAGCTTTCTTT

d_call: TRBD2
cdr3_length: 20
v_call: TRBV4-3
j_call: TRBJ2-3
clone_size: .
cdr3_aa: CASSQDPGLAGGVHPDTQYF
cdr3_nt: TGCGCCAGCAGCCAAGATCCGGGACTAGCGGGGGGAGTCCACCCAGATACGCAGTATTTT

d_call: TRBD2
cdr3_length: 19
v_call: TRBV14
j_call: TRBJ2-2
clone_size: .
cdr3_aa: CASSQDGQRGPSNTGELFF
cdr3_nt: TGTGCCAGCAGCCAAGATGGTCAGCGGGGGCCTTCGAACACCGGGGAGCTGTTTTTT

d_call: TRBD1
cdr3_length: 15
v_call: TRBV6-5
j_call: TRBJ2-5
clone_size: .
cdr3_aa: CASSRRRDRVETQYF
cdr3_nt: TGTGCCAGCAGTAGACGCCGGGACAGGGTTGAGACCCAGTACTTC

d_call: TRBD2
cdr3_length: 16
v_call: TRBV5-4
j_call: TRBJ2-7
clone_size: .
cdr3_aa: CASSSRLAGASYEQYF
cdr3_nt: TGTGCCAGCAGCTCACGACTAGCGGGAGCCTCCTACGAGCAGTACTTC